This T cell receptor beta chain was observed in a study of control samples from healthy donors and cancer patients. The CDR3 consists of 17 residues. Germline CDR1 KGHSH, CDR2 LQKENI. V lost 5 bases to trimming and J lost 0 bases; unmatched junction nucleotides: 10. Sequenced by immunoSEQ multiplex PCR; TCRdb stores in-frame clones only, minus some. There are around 68,000 clones in the sample; around 80% occur only once, and about a sixth lies in the top ten. The sequenced material came from blood. This clonotype was sampled from a man in his 60s in good health. This chain links TRBV18 with TRBJ1-3, with 7 bases identical to TRBD1. Written as DNA, the CDR3 is TGTGCCAGCTCAGTGAACAGGGGAACCAACTCTGGAAACACCATATATTTT. The encoded protein is CASSVNRGTNSGNTIYF.